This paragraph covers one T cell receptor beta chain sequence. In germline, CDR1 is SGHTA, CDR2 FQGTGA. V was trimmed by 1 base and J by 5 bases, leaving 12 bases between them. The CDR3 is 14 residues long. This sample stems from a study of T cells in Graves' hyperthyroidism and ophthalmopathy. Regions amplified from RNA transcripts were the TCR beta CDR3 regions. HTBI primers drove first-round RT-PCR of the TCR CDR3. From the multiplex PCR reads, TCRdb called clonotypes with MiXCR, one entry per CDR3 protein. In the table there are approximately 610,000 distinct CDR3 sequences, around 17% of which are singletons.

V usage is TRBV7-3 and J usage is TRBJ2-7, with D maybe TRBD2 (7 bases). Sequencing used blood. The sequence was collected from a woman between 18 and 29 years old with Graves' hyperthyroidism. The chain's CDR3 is CASSLRGGPDEQYF. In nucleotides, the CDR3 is TGTGCCAGCAGCTTAAGGGGGGGGCCTGACGAGCAGTACTTC.